This T cell receptor beta chain stems from a study of identical twins. The study's findings and limits: Shared out-of-frame alpha sequences (those common to twins) showed excess low generation probability.

This clonotype was counted many times. Its target is not known. In germline, CDR1 is MDHEN, CDR2 SYDVKM. The CDR3 consists of 16 residues. The V end was cut by 2 bases, the J end by 2 bases, with 15 bases between. MiXCR, applied by TCRdb to the 5' RACE reads, yields one record per CDR3 protein. The sample yields 250,000 or so distinct CDR3 sequences, 7% to 8.5% seen once. These records were also assigned to another study, of yellow fever vaccine responses in identical twins.

The chain uses TRBV28 and TRBJ2-5, with D hard to call. The clonotype was recovered from a woman younger than 30 in good health. The sample was CD8+ T cells sorted from blood. CDR3 protein: CASSLQLGGPQETQYF. CDR3 in DNA: TGTGCCAGCAGTTTACAATTGGGCGGACCGCAAGAGACCCAGTACTTC.